These T cell receptor beta chains were read from a single sample in a study of blood T cell repertoires in COVID-19. Clones were sequenced by immunoSEQ multiplex PCR, and TCRdb holds only the in-frame ones, with some missing. The sample consists of approximately 150,000 clones, approximately 90% of them appearing once. The sequencing input was peripheral blood. These receptors were collected from a human donor with COVID-19, enrolled during active disease. The donor label of this sample is uncertain. The CDR3 runs from the conserved cysteine through the conserved F or W. A D gene is named only where the DNA matches it firmly. The size field is filled for only some rows; it gives once, few, many or a size class.

V	size	D	J	DNA	CDR3
TRBV24-1	-	TRBD1	TRBJ2-1	TGTGCCACCAGTGATCCACAGGGGGCGCTATGGAATGAGCAGTTCTTC	CATSDPQGALWNEQFF
TRBV2	-	TRBD2	TRBJ2-1	TGTGCCAGCAGTGAAGGAGGGGGACTAGCGGGGGATTACAATGAGCAGTTCTTC	CASSEGGGLAGDYNEQFF
TRBV20-1	-	-	TRBJ1-2	TGCAGTGCTAGTAGACAGGCTGCCTACACCTTC	CSASRQAAYTF
TRBV25-1	-	-	TRBJ2-7	TGTGCCAGCGCCCCTCCGGTACCGGCCTACGAGCAGTACTTC	CASAPPVPAYEQYF
TRBV4-1	-	TRBD1	TRBJ2-3	TGCGCCAGCAGCCTCACAACCCAGGGGGAATCGGGAGATACGCAGTATTTT	CASSLTTQGESGDTQYF
TRBV29-1	-	TRBD1	TRBJ1-1	TGCAGCGCACGACCCGGGACAGGGAACACTGAAGCTTTCTTT	CSARPGTGNTEAFF
TRBV27	-	-	TRBJ2-5	TGTGCCAGCAGTCGTCAGGTCGAAGAGACCCAGTACTTC	CASSRQVEETQYF
TRBV9	-	TRBD1	TRBJ1-3	TGTGCCAGCAGCGTAGGGGGACAGGGGGCAAACACCATATATTTT	CASSVGGQGANTIYF
TRBV6-5	-	-	TRBJ1-4	TGTGCCAGCAGTCAGACGGGGGAGGGTGAAAAACTGTTTTTT	CASSQTGEGEKLFF
TRBV3-1/TRBV3-2	-	TRBD1	TRBJ1-2	TGTGCCAGCAGCCGAACCGTCCGGACAGGGAACGGGTATGGCTACACCTTC	CASSRTVRTGNGYGYTF
TRBV7-3	-	-	TRBJ1-2	TGTGCCAGCAGCTTTCGGGGGGACTCCAACTATGGCTACACCTTC	CASSFRGDSNYGYTF
TRBV5-1	-	-	TRBJ1-1	TGCGCCAGCAGCTTGGATGTGACAGGTACGAACACTGAAGCTTTCTTT	CASSLDVTGTNTEAFF
TRBV27	-	-	TRBJ2-7	TGTGCCAGCAGACGACAGGAGAGCTCCTACGAGCAGTACTTC	CASRRQESSYEQYF
TRBV2	once	-	TRBJ1-3	TGTGCCAGCAGGACAGGTCCTGGAAACACCATATATTTT	CASRTGPGNTIYF
TRBV6-2/TRBV6-3	-	TRBD1	TRBJ2-2	TGTGCCAGCAGTTCCGGGACAGATTATGGGGAGCTGTTTTTT	CASSSGTDYGELFF
TRBV7-3	-	TRBD1	TRBJ1-1	TGTGCCAGCAGCCAATCTCCGGACAGGGGGCCCACTGAAGCTTTCTTT	CASSQSPDRGPTEAFF
TRBV9	-	TRBD1	TRBJ2-1	TGTGCCAGCAGCCAATCACAGGGGGCCTACAATGAGCAGTTCTTC	CASSQSQGAYNEQFF
TRBV5-4	-	TRBD1	TRBJ2-7	TGTGCCAGCAGCTACTCCCGGGACAGGGTTGTCGAGCAGTACTTC	CASSYSRDRVVEQYF
TRBV6-5	-	-	TRBJ1-4	TGTGCCAGCAGTCAATACAGTGCAACTAATGAAAAACTGTTTTTT	CASSQYSATNEKLFF
TRBV5-4	-	TRBD1	TRBJ2-6	TGTGCCAGCAGCTTAGACAGGGATGGGGCCAACGTCCTGACTTTC	CASSLDRDGANVLTF
TRBV5-1	-	-	TRBJ2-6	TGCGCCAGCAAACTAGTGGTCAGCTCTGGGGCCAACGTCCTGACTTTC	CASKLVVSSGANVLTF
TRBV11-2	-	TRBD1	TRBJ2-3	TGTGCCAGCAGCGGCTCCCGAAGGACAGGGGACAGCACAGATACGCAGTATTTT	CASSGSRRTGDSTDTQYF
TRBV19	-	-	TRBJ1-6	TGTGCCAGTAGTAACAGGGAAAATAATTCACCCCTCCACTTT	CASSNRENNSPLHF
TRBV19	-	-	TRBJ2-3	TGTGCCAGTAGTATATCCGCGAGCACAGATACGCAGTATTTT	CASSISASTDTQYF
TRBV7-9	-	TRBD2	TRBJ2-5	TGTGCCAGCAGCCCGGGACGGACGGGGGGGACCCAGTACTTC	CASSPGRTGGTQYF
TRBV5-4	-	TRBD2	TRBJ2-1	TGTGCCAGCAGCTTATCTAGCGGGAGTTTTAATGAGCAGTTCTTC	CASSLSSGSFNEQFF
TRBV19	few	TRBD2	TRBJ2-7	TGTGCCAGTAGTACTTCAGCGGGGTCCTACGAGCAGTACTTC	CASSTSAGSYEQYF
TRBV5-4	-	TRBD2	TRBJ2-7	TGTGCCAGCAGCCCTCTGGGCGGGAGAGGGGAGCAGTACTTC	CASSPLGGRGEQYF
TRBV12-5	-	-	TRBJ1-5	TGTGCTAGTGGTTTCGAGAGCAATCAGCCCCAGCATTTT	CASGFESNQPQHF
TRBV24-1	-	-	TRBJ2-1	TGTGCCACCAGTGATCCGAGCGTTTCCGAGCAGTTCTTC	CATSDPSVSEQFF
TRBV19	-	TRBD1	TRBJ1-3	TGTGCCAGTAGTGTACAGGGGGGAAACACCATATATTTT	CASSVQGGNTIYF
TRBV9	few	TRBD2	TRBJ2-1	TGTGCCAGCAGCGCACTAGCGGGAGACAATGAGCAGTTCTTC	CASSALAGDNEQFF
TRBV6-5	-	TRBD2	TRBJ2-5	TGTGCCAGCAGGTTGACTAGCCAATTCGAGACCCAGTACTTC	CASRLTSQFETQYF
TRBV12-2	-	-	TRBJ2-7	TGTGCAAGTCGCTTAGCTCTGGAGGCAATTCACCACGAGCAGTACTTC	CASRLALEAIHHEQYF
TRBV5-8	-	-	TRBJ1-1	TGTGCCAGCCCCGGGGGGTGGCGAGGGAACACTGAAGCTTTCTTT	CASPGGWRGNTEAFF
TRBV25-1	-	-	TRBJ1-2	TGTGCCAGCAGTAGACAGGACAACTATGGCTACACCTTC	CASSRQDNYGYTF
TRBV9	-	-	TRBJ1-1	TGTGCCAGCAGCGTAGGGCAGGCGGGGCGGAACACTGAAGCTTTCTTT	CASSVGQAGRNTEAFF
TRBV7-3	few	TRBD1	TRBJ1-5	TGTGCCAGCAGCCAGGGACAGGGGTTTGGCAATCAGCCCCAGCATTTT	CASSQGQGFGNQPQHF
TRBV12-3/TRBV12-4	-	TRBD1	TRBJ1-5	TGTGCCAGCAGCCCGACAGGGACTCAGCCCCAGCATTTT	CASSPTGTQPQHF
TRBV5-1	-	TRBD1	TRBJ1-4	TGCGCCAGCAGCGGGGGACAGGGGGGCGAAAAACTGTTTTTT	CASSGGQGGEKLFF
TRBV11-1	-	-	TRBJ2-1	TGTGCCAGCAGCTCCCGAATTTATAGCAATGAGCAGTTCTTC	CASSSRIYSNEQFF
TRBV6-4	-	-	TRBJ1-5	TGTGCCAGCAGTGTGGGGGGTGGTCAGCCCCAGCATTTT	CASSVGGGQPQHF
TRBV11-2	-	-	TRBJ1-1	TGTGCCAGCAGCTTCCGGGGGGCGGACACTGAAGCTTTCTTT	CASSFRGADTEAFF
TRBV18	-	-	TRBJ1-4	TGTGCCAGCTCACCGGAGGGTGGATCTAATGAAAAACTGTTTTTT	CASSPEGGSNEKLFF
TRBV6-7	-	TRBD1	TRBJ1-4	TGTGCCAGCAGTCTAACCAGGGGGGCTAATGAAAAACTGTTTTTT	CASSLTRGANEKLFF
TRBV5-1	once	-	TRBJ2-7	TGCGCCAGCAGCTTGGACACCGGAGGGAACGAGCAGTACTTC	CASSLDTGGNEQYF
TRBV19	-	-	TRBJ2-7	TGTGCCAGTAGTCTATCCCCAGCGGAAAACTACGAGCAGTACTTC	CASSLSPAENYEQYF
TRBV12-5	-	-	TRBJ1-3	TGTGCTAGTGGCTCAACCCGGCGGGGGGGTAGCGGAAACACCATATATTTT	CASGSTRRGGSGNTIYF
TRBV30	-	-	TRBJ2-1	TGTGCCTGGAGTGTAGGGGGAAGTAGGGAGCAGTTCTTC	CAWSVGGSREQFF
TRBV7-3	-	-	TRBJ2-1	TGTGCCAGCAGCTTAGAGAGGGAGGATGAGCAGTTCTTC	CASSLEREDEQFF